Included here is one TCR beta chain sequence, with context. This sample was taken from a study of blood T cell repertoires in COVID-19. Overall study: PBMCs, B-cell-depleted T cells, or T cells provided the cDNA or gDNA that made up the material.

V lost 3 bases and J 4 bases, leaving 9 bases between the germline ends. This CDR3 is 14 amino acids long. The germline V gene has CDR1 KGHDR and CDR2 SFDVKD. Sequencing used immunoSEQ multiplex PCR; TCRdb keeps in-frame clones, though not all of them. The repertoire consists of under 350,000 clones, with 70% to 90% occurring once and the leading ten covering over 1%. This chain joins TRBV24-1 and TRBJ1-5; no definite D call. The sample consisted of peripheral blood. This clonotype was obtained from a man aged 65-85 years with acute or convalescent COVID-19. The CDR3: CATSDPGRNQPQHF. CDR3 DNA: TGTGCCACCAGTGATCCCGGGAGAAATCAGCCCCAGCATTTT.